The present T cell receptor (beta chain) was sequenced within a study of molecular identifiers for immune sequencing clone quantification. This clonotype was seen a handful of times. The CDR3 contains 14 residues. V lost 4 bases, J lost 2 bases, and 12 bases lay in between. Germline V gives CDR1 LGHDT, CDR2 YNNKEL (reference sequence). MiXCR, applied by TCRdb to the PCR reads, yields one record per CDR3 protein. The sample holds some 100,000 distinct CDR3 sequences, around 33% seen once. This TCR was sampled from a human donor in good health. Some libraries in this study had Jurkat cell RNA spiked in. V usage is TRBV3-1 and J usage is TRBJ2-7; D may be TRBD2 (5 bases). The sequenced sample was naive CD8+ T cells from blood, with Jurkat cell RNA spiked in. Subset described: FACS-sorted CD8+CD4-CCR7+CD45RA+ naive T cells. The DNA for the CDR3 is TGTGCCAGCAGCCCTAGCCCCCTAGCCTACGAGCAGTACTTC. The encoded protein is CASSPSPLAYEQYF.